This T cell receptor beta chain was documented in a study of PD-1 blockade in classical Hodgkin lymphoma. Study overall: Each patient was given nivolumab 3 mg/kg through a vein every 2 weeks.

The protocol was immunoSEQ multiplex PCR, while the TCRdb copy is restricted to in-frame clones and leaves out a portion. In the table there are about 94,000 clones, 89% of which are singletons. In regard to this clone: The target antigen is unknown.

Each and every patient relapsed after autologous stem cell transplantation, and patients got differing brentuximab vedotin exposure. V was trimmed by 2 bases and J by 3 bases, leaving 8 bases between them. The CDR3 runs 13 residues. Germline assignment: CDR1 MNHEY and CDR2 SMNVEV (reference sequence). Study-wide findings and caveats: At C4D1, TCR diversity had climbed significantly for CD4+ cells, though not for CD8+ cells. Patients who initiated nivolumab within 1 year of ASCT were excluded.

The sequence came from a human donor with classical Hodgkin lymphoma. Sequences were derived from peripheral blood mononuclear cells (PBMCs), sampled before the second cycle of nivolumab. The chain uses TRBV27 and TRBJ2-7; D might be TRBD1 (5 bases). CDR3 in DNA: TGTGCCAGCAGTTTAGACAGCAACTACGAGCAGTACTTC. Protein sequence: CASSLDSNYEQYF.